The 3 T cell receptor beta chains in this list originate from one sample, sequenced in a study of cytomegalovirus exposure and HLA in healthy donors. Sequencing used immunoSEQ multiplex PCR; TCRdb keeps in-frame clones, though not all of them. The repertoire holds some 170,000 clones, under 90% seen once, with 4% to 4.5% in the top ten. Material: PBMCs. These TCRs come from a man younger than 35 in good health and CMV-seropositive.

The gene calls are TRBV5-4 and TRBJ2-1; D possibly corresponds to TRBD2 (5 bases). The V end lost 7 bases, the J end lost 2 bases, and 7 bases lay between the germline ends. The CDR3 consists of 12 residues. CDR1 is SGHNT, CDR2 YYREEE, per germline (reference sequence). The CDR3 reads CASGEPYNEQFF. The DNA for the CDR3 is TGTGCCAGCGGGGAGCCCTACAATGAGCAGTTCTTC. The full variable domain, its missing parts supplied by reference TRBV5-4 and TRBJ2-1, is ETGVTQSPTHLIKTRGQQVTLRCSSQSGHNTVSWYQQALGQGPQFIFQYYREEENGRGNFPPRFSGLQFPNYSSELNVNALELDDSALYLCASGEPYNEQFFGPGTRLTVL.

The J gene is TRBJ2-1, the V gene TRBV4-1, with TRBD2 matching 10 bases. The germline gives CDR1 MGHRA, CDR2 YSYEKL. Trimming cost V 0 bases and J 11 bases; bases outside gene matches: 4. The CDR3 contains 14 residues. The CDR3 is CASSQDTLAGKQFF. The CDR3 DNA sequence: TGCGCCAGCAGCCAAGATACACTAGCGGGAAAGCAGTTCTTC.

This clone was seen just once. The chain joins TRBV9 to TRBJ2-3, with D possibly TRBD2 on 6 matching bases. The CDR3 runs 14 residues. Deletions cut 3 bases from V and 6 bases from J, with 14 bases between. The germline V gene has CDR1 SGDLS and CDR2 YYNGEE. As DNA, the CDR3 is TGTGCCAGCAGCGCTCGGGACTTGGGGGATACGCAGTATTTT. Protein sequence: CASSARDLGDTQYF.